The present T cell receptor beta chain was sequenced within a study of T-cell reconstitution after alpha-beta-depleted transplantation in children. A TCRbeta library incorporating unique molecular identifiers was prepared. TCRdb reprocessed the PCR reads with MiXCR, giving one entry per CDR3 protein. The sample includes fewer than 550,000 distinct CDR3 sequences, roughly 10% of them seen just once. General study findings and limits: T cells produced anew were the main source of T-cell counts and diversity one year after transplant. Expanded clones from the graft, numbering several hundred, reportedly supplied alpha-beta T cells about two months after transplant. Recipient T cells and thymic progenitors that survived were the source of the high TCRbeta diversity seen at day 60 in some patients.

Trimming pared 1 base from V and 9 bases from J, leaving 13 bases between. CDR3 length: 15 amino acids. Germline V gene data show CDR1 as LGHDT and CDR2 as YNNKEL (reference sequence). This clonotype was counted ten times or more. As yet, its antigen is unknown. The sequence derives from a female patient between 2 and 15 years old who had a stem cell transplant for aplastic anemia, so the T cells may come from the graft donor. The V and J genes are TRBV3-1 and TRBJ1-6, with D possibly matching TRBD1 (6 bases). This sample comprised PBMCs, mostly from graft donor cells, obtained 180 days after TCRalphabeta/CD19-depleted stem cell transplant. In DNA form, the CDR3 reads TGTGCCAGCAGCCAAGGGCAGGGGTCACGTTCACCCCTCCACTTT. This translates into CASSQGQGSRSPLHF.